This T cell receptor beta chain was captured in a study of T cell responses to AZD1222 COVID-19 vaccine. Sequencing was performed with immunoSEQ multiplex PCR; in TCRdb, only in-frame clones are kept and a portion is missing. The sample consists of 180,000 or so clones, roughly 94% of them appearing once. Points from the study as a whole: AZD1222 recipients seropositive at baseline numbered only 5 or 6. It should be noted that donors were predominantly white British and more often female, and clonal diversity was possibly underestimated. The CD4 TCRs associated with vaccination extended across spike and predominated at 160-218 and 743-854.

In the case of this clone: Its specificity is unknown.

The germline gives CDR1 SGHTS, CDR2 YDEGEE. V trimming: 0 bases; J trimming: 2 bases; junction bases outside the gene matches: 1. The CDR3 runs to 14 residues. The receptor comes from an adult in good health. The chain has TRBV5-8 and TRBJ1-2; 7 nucleotides agree with TRBD1. This specimen consisted of peripheral blood, obtained on day 0 of AZD1222 vaccination. CDR3 DNA sequence: TGTGCCAGCAGCTTGGGACAGGGAAACTATGGCTACACCTTC. Its translation: CASSLGQGNYGYTF.